This TCR beta chain was sequenced in a study of cytomegalovirus exposure and HLA in healthy donors. The PCR was carried out with 60 Vbeta primers and 13 Jbeta primers. Only in-frame clones appear in the TCRdb table, and some are missing; sequencing was by immunoSEQ multiplex PCR. The sample includes 85,000 to 100,000 clones, over 70% of them seen just once. This clone has only one observation. Its antigen is unknown. Findings and caveats of the study: An analysis that was carried out later associated 16,951 TCR beta sequences with HLA alleles at 0.05 false discovery rate. Some V segments, TRBV6-2 and TRBV6-3 among them, were indistinguishable and were therefore excluded.

Trimming stripped 3 bases from V and 4 bases from J, with 16 bases between. Looked up from germline, CDR1 is SGHRS and CDR2 is YFSETQ. CDR3 length: 15 residues. The origin of this receptor is a man between 50 and 59 years old in good health and CMV-seropositive. The specimen sequenced was PBMCs. V gene TRBV5-1 combines with J gene TRBJ1-2, with D possibly TRBD1 on 5 matching bases. The CDR3 DNA reads as TGCGCCAGCAGCTCCACCTTGGACATCCCCTATGGCTACACCTTC. The encoded protein is CASSSTLDIPYGYTF.